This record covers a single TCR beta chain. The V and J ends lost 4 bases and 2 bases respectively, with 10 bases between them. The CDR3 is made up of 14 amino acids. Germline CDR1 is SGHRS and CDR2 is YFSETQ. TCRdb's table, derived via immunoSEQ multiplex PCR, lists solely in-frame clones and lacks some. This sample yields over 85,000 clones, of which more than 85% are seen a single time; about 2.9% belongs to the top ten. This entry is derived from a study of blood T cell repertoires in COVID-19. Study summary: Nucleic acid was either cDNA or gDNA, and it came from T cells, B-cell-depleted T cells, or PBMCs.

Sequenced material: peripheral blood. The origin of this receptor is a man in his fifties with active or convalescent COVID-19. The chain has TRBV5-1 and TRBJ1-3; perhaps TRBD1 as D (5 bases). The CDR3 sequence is CASSRQGAGNTIYF. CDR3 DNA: TGCGCCAGCAGCCGCCAAGGGGCTGGAAACACCATATATTTT. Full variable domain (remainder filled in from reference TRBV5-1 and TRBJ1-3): KAGVTQTPRYLIKTRGQQVTLSCSPISGHRSVSWYQQTPGQGLQFLFEYFSETQRNKGNFPGRFSGRQFSNSRSEMNVSTLELGDSALYLCASSRQGAGNTIYFGEGSWLTVV.